This is a list of T cell receptor beta chains from one sample in a study of regulatory T cells in long-lasting Graves disease. TCRdb re-called the multiplex PCR reads through MiXCR, storing one row per CDR3 protein. The table lists 650,000 to 850,000 distinct CDR3 sequences, around 32% of them singletons. The specimen comprised peripheral blood mononuclear cells (PBMCs), sampled when the disease was refractory, from a patient treated with antithyroid drugs. The receptors stem from a female donor with Graves disease. Both conserved end residues are part of each CDR3. The order of the fields is D gene, CDR3 length, V gene, clone size, J gene, CDR3 protein, CDR3 DNA. D genes are given only for firm matches. Some rows have no size entry. The others give once, few or many, or a class for an expanded clone.

>TRBD1|15|TRBV5-1|few|TRBJ1-1
CASSLQGGQNTEAFF
TGCGCCAGCAGCCTGCAGGGGGGCCAAAACACTGAAGCTTTCTTT
>NA|14|TRBV20-1|NA|TRBJ2-7
CSARRWGSPYEQYF
TGCAGTGCTAGGCGGTGGGGGAGTCCCTACGAGCAGTACTTC
>NA|16|TRBV28|few|TRBJ1-5
CASSSDGPGLNQPQHF
TGTGCCAGCAGTTCCGACGGGCCGGGCCTCAATCAGCCCCAGCATTTT
>NA|16|TRBV27|NA|TRBJ2-2
CASHSRTARHTGELFF
TGTGCCAGCCATTCCCGAACAGCGAGGCACACCGGGGAGCTGTTTTTT
>NA|11|TRBV10-1|NA|TRBJ2-7
CASSDGRQQYF
TGCGCCAGCAGTGACGGGCGACAGCAGTACTTC
>NA|12|TRBV10-3|many|TRBJ1-1
CAAGGGNTEAFF
TGTGCCGCTGGCGGGGGGAACACTGAAGCTTTCTTT
>NA|14|TRBV7-9|few|TRBJ1-5
CASSTGLSNQPQHF
TGTGCCAGCAGCACGGGGCTTAGCAATCAGCCCCAGCATTTT
>NA|15|TRBV7-9|few|TRBJ1-1
CASSLTTARNTEAFF
TGTGCCAGCAGCCTTACGACAGCGCGGAACACTGAAGCTTTCTTT
>NA|13|TRBV24-1|once|TRBJ2-1
CATSPGLRTEQFF
TGTGCCACCAGCCCGGGACTTCGCACTGAGCAGTTCTTC
>NA|11|TRBV28|many|TRBJ1-2
CASRGHYGYTF
TGTGCCAGCAGGGGACACTATGGCTACACCTTC
>NA|12|TRBV2|few|TRBJ2-5
CASSVGARAQYF
TGTGCCAGCAGTGTTGGGGCGCGCGCCCAGTACTTC
>TRBD1|14|TRBV6-1|NA|TRBJ2-7
CASSAPGTGDEQYF
TGTGCCAGCAGTGCCCCCGGGACAGGAGACGAGCAGTACTTC
>NA|12|TRBV30|NA|TRBJ2-7
CAWRREDYEQYF
TGTGCCTGGAGAAGGGAAGACTACGAGCAGTACTTC
>NA|14|TRBV20-1|NA|TRBJ1-1
CSARGRVGNTEAFF
TGCAGTGCTAGAGGTCGCGTAGGGAACACTGAAGCTTTCTTT
>NA|14|TRBV6-2/TRBV6-3|few|TRBJ1-2
CASSPPRGLHGYTF
TGTGCCAGCAGTCCCCCCCGGGGGCTTCATGGCTACACCTTC
>NA|13|TRBV10-3|NA|TRBJ1-2
CAIRGGGGTGYTF
TGTGCCATCAGAGGAGGCGGGGGGACTGGCTACACCTTC
>NA|15|TRBV3-1|NA|TRBJ1-2
CASSLDRYPNYGYTF
TGTGCCAGCAGCCTTGACCGATATCCTAACTATGGCTACACCTTC
>NA|12|TRBV9|NA|TRBJ1-1
CASSVVDSQVVF
TGTGCCAGCAGCGTAGTGGACAGTCAGGTGGTCTTT
>NA|17|TRBV20-1|NA|TRBJ1-3
CSARDGGRPNAGNTIYF
TGCAGTGCTAGAGATGGTGGCAGGCCAAACGCTGGAAACACCATATATTTT
>TRBD2|15|TRBV28|NA|TRBJ2-1
CASSPTSGSSNEQFF
TGTGCCAGCAGCCCCACTAGCGGGAGTTCAAATGAGCAGTTCTTC
>TRBD1|15|TRBV5-6|few|TRBJ1-2
CASSIGQGANYGYTF
TGTGCCAGCAGCATCGGACAGGGGGCTAACTATGGCTACACCTTC
>NA|12|TRBV6-5|few|TRBJ1-5
CASSYRGGPQHF
TGTGCCAGCAGTTACCGGGGAGGGCCCCAGCATTTT
>NA|12|TRBV28|many|TRBJ1-2
CASSLGVRGYTF
TGTGCCAGCAGTTTAGGGGTACGGGGCTACACCTTC
>NA|16|TRBV20-1|NA|TRBJ2-5
CSARGWDRGHRETQYF
TGCAGTGCTAGGGGGTGGGATCGGGGTCATCGAGAGACCCAGTACTTC
>NA|15|TRBV15|once|TRBJ2-7
CATSRVGTYSYEQYF
TGTGCCACCAGCAGAGTCGGGACATATTCCTACGAGCAGTACTTC
>NA|13|TRBV6-5|many|TRBJ1-2
CASSYSDNYGYTF
TGTGCCAGCAGTTATTCGGATAACTATGGCTACACCTTC
>TRBD1|14|TRBV28|NA|TRBJ1-1
CASSRPGQGAEAFF
TGTGCCAGCAGTAGACCGGGACAGGGAGCTGAAGCTTTCTTT
>NA|15|TRBV5-1|NA|TRBJ1-2
CASSFQETANYGYTF
TGCGCCAGCAGCTTCCAGGAAACAGCTAACTATGGCTACACCTTC
>NA|13|TRBV6-2/TRBV6-3|NA|TRBJ2-7
CAHRGTGTDEQYF
TGTGCGCATCGGGGGACGGGTACTGACGAGCAGTACTTC
>NA|12|TRBV29-1|few|TRBJ1-4
CSVGEPSEKLFF
TGCAGCGTTGGGGAGCCGAGTGAAAAACTGTTTTTT
>NA|12|TRBV7-3|NA|TRBJ2-1
CASSGGDNEQFF
TGTGCCAGCAGTGGAGGGGACAATGAGCAGTTCTTC
>NA|14|TRBV18|NA|TRBJ2-2
CASSPLGETGELFF
TGTGCCAGCTCACCATTGGGGGAAACCGGGGAGCTGTTTTTT
>TRBD1|13|TRBV20-1|NA|TRBJ2-4
CSASGGQGNIQYF
TGCAGTGCTAGTGGTGGACAGGGTAACATTCAGTACTTC
>TRBD2|16|TRBV5-4|few|TRBJ2-7
CASSLERSGRAYEQYF
TGTGCCAGCAGCTTGGAGCGTAGCGGGAGGGCCTACGAGCAGTACTTC
>NA|15|TRBV7-9|NA|TRBJ2-7
CASSLPAGLQRVQYF
TGTGCCAGCAGCCTCCCGGCGGGATTGCAAAGAGTGCAGTACTTC
>NA|10|TRBV29-1|few|TRBJ1-1
CSVESTEAFF
TGCAGCGTTGAAAGCACTGAAGCTTTCTTT
>NA|14|TRBV7-9|few|TRBJ1-1
CASRRNRDNYEAFF
TGTGCCAGCCGCCGAAACCGGGACAACTATGAAGCTTTCTTT
>TRBD1|15|TRBV2|many|TRBJ2-2
CASREQGANTGELFF
TGTGCCAGCAGAGAACAGGGGGCGAACACCGGGGAGCTGTTTTTT
>TRBD1|12|TRBV3-1|few|TRBJ2-7
CASSQVQGEQYF
TGTGCCAGCAGCCAAGTACAGGGGGAGCAGTACTTC
>NA|14|TRBV28|many|TRBJ2-5
CASSFSSGEETQYF
TGTGCCAGCAGTTTCTCGTCTGGGGAGGAGACCCAGTACTTC
>TRBD1|15|TRBV15|few|TRBJ1-1
CATSSPGGAGTEAFF
TGTGCCACCAGCAGCCCAGGGGGCGCGGGAACTGAAGCTTTCTTT
>NA|16|TRBV12-3/TRBV12-4|NA|TRBJ1-4
CASSTWSGATNEKLFF
TGTGCCAGCAGTACCTGGTCAGGTGCAACTAATGAAAAACTGTTTTTT
>NA|14|TRBV4-1|NA|TRBJ1-2
CASSQDGHMGGYTF
TGCGCCAGCAGCCAAGATGGGCATATGGGCGGCTACACCTTC